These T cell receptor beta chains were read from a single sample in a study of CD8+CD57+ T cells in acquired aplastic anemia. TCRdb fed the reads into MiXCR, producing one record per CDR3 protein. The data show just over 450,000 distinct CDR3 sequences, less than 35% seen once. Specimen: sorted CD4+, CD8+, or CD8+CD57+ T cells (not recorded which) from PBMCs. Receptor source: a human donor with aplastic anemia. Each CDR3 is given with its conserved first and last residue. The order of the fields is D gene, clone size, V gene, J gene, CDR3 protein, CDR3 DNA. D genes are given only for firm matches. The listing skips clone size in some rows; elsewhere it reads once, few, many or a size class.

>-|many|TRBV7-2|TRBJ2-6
CASSLTDPGANVLTF
TGTGCCAGCAGCTTAACCGACCCTGGGGCCAACGTCCTGACTTTC
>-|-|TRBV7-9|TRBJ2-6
CASSPRGFSGANVLTF
TGTGCCAGCAGCCCTCGGGGGTTCTCTGGGGCCAACGTCCTGACTTTC
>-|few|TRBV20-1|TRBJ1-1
CSAPPSMNTEAFF
TGCAGTGCCCCGCCGTCCATGAACACTGAAGCTTTCTTT
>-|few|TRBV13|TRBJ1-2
CASRPGTNYGYTF
TGTGCCAGCAGACCAGGGACCAACTATGGCTACACCTTC
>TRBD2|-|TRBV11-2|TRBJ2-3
CASSFRLAGGVTDTQYF
TGTGCCAGCAGCTTCCGACTAGCGGGGGGAGTTACAGATACGCAGTATTTT
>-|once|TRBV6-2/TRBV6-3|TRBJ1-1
CASSYSISTEAFF
TGTGCCAGCAGTTACTCGATAAGCACTGAAGCTTTCTTT
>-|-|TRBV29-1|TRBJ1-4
CSVELDDSAEKLFF
TGCAGCGTTGAACTGGACGATTCGGCCGAAAAACTGTTTTTT
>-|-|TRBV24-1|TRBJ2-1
CATSDPLVGNEQFF
TGTGCCACCAGTGATCCCTTGGTCGGCAATGAGCAGTTCTTC
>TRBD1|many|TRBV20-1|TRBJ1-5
CSAKAGQARNQPQHF
TGCAGTGCTAAGGCCGGACAGGCGCGCAATCAGCCCCAGCATTTT
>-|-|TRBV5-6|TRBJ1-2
CASRGIGKNYGYTF
TGTGCCAGCAGGGGGATAGGGAAAAACTATGGCTACACCTTC
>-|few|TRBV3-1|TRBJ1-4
CASRPTGATNEKLFF
TGTGCCAGCAGGCCCACAGGTGCAACTAATGAAAAACTGTTTTTT
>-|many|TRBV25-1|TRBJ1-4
CASGNPAVEKLFF
TGTGCCAGCGGTAACCCCGCGGTAGAAAAACTGTTTTTT
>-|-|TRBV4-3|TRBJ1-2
CASSQALAAAGGYTF
TGCGCCAGCAGCCAAGCGTTAGCGGCTGCCGGCGGCTACACCTTC
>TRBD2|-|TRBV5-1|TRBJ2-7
CASSLAQGLAVSSYEQYF
TGCGCCAGCAGCTTGGCCCAGGGCCTAGCGGTAAGCTCCTACGAGCAGTACTTC
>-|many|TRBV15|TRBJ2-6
CATSTRLFGGERANVLTF
TGTGCCACCAGCACCAGGTTGTTTGGAGGGGAGAGGGCCAACGTCCTGACTTTC
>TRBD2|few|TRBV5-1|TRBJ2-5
CASSQFSGEQETQYF
TGCGCCAGCAGCCAGTTTAGCGGGGAGCAAGAGACCCAGTACTTC
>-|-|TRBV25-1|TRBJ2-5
CASSQDSRGQIRTQYF
TGTGCCAGCAGCCAGGACAGCCGGGGCCAAATTCGGACCCAGTACTTC
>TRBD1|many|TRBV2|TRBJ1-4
CASSDVAGGMTNEKLFF
TGTGCCAGCAGTGACGTAGCAGGGGGCATGACTAATGAAAAACTGTTTTTT
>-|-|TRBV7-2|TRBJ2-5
CASSLDGRQQGTQYF
TGTGCCAGCAGCTTAGATGGACGCCAACAAGGGACCCAGTACTTC
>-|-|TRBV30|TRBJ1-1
CAWSVGAEAFF
TGTGCCTGGAGTGTAGGCGCTGAAGCTTTCTTT
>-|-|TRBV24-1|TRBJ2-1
CASSLRRGGQFF
TGTGCCAGCAGCTTGAGGAGGGGTGGGCAGTTCTTC
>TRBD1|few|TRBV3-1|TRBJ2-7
CASSQERGQGTGEQYF
TGTGCCAGCAGCCAAGAACGAGGACAGGGGACGGGTGAGCAGTACTTC
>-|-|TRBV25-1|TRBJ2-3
CATDTQYF
TGTGCCACAGATACGCAGTATTTT
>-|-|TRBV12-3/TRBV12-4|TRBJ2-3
CASSFGLYTDTQYF
TGTGCCAGCAGTTTTGGTCTTTACACAGATACGCAGTATTTT
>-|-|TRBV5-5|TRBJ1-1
CASSFFGENTEAFF
TGTGCCAGCAGCTTTTTTGGGGAGAACACTGAAGCTTTCTTT
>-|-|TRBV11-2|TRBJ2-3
CASSFLAAFGTDTQYF
TGTGCCAGCAGCTTTCTAGCTGCATTTGGGACAGATACGCAGTATTTT
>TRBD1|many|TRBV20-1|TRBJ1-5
CSARVGTGVNQPQHF
TGCAGTGCTAGAGTCGGGACAGGCGTAAATCAGCCCCAGCATTTT
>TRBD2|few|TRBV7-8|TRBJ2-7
CASSLWTSGGDTYEQYF
TGTGCCAGCAGCTTGTGGACTAGCGGGGGTGACACCTACGAGCAGTACTTC
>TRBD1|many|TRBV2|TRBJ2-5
CASTSQGGQETQYF
TGTGCCAGCACCTCACAGGGGGGACAGGAGACCCAGTACTTC
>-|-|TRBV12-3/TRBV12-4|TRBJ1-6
CASSLAGKDSPLHF
TGTGCCAGCAGTTTAGCCGGGAAGGATTCACCCCTCCACTTT
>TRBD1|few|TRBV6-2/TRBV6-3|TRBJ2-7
CASSYTTGGGEQYF
TGTGCCAGCAGTTACACCACAGGGGGCGGCGAGCAGTACTTC
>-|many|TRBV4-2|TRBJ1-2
CASSQDSGVRCTF
TGTGCCAGCAGCCAAGATTCTGGGGTGCGTTGCACCTTC
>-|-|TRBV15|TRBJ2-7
CATSSDPDGYEQYF
TGTGCCACCAGCAGTGATCCCGACGGCTACGAGCAGTACTTC
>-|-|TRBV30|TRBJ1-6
CAWSSRVGEAHF
TGTGCCTGGAGTTCCCGGGTCGGAGAGGCCCACTTT
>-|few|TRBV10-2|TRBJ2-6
CATALRGSGANVLTF
TGTGCCACCGCGCTCAGGGGCTCTGGGGCCAACGTCCTGACTTTC
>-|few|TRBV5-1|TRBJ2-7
CASSLEGEASYEQYF
TGCGCCAGCAGCTTGGAGGGGGAGGCGTCCTACGAGCAGTACTTC
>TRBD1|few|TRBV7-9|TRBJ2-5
CASSLGDRQYQETQYF
TGTGCCAGCAGCTTAGGGGACAGACAGTACCAAGAGACCCAGTACTTC
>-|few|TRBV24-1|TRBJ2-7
CATFYRDWGSYKQYF
TGTGCCACCTTTTATCGGGACTGGGGCTCCTACAAGCAGTACTTC
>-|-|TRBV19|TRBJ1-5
CASSVRGGNQPQRF
TGTGCCAGTAGTGTGAGGGGGGGCAATCAGCCCCAGCGTTTT
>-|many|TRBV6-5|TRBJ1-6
CASSYDQVRNSPLHF
TGTGCCAGCAGTTACGACCAGGTCAGGAATTCACCCCTCCACTTT
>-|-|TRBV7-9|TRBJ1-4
CASSLSLGAGGKLFF
TGTGCCAGCAGCTTATCTCTAGGGGCTGGAGGAAAACTGTTTTTT
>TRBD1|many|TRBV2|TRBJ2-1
CASSGPGQGGYEQFF
TGTGCCAGCAGTGGGCCCGGACAGGGTGGGTATGAGCAGTTCTTC
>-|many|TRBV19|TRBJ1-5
CASSIGFNQPQHF
TGTGCCAGTAGTATAGGCTTTAATCAGCCCCAGCATTTT
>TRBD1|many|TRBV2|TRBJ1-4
CASNRDRQNEKLFF
TGTGCCAGCAATCGGGACAGGCAAAATGAAAAACTGTTTTTT
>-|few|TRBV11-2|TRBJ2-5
CASSTLGGEETQYF
TGTGCCAGCAGTACCCTGGGTGGGGAGGAGACCCAGTACTTC
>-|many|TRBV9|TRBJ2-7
CASSVDVGFEGEQYF
TGTGCCAGCAGCGTAGATGTGGGATTCGAGGGAGAGCAGTACTTC
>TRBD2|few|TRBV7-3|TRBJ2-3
CASSLSSVRGGTGDTQYF
TGTGCCAGCAGCTTAAGTTCTGTGCGGGGGGGGACTGGAGATACGCAGTATTTT
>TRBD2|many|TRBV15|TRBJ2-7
CATSRDYGRAGGAYEQYF
TGTGCCACCAGCAGAGATTATGGGAGAGCGGGGGGGGCCTACGAGCAGTACTTC
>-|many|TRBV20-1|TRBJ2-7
CSARWDASLLEQYF
TGCAGTGCTCGTTGGGACGCCTCCCTTCTGGAGCAGTACTTC
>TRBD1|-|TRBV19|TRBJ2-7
CASSIHATGAYEQYF
TGTGCCAGTAGTATTCACGCGACAGGGGCCTACGAGCAGTACTTC
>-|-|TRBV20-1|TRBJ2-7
CSAHPGTYEQYF
TGCAGTGCTCACCCCGGGACCTACGAGCAGTACTTC
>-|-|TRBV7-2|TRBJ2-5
CASSPSRDQETQYF
TGTGCCAGCAGCCCCTCCCGGGACCAAGAGACCCAGTACTTC
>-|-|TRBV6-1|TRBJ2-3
CASSGTSIDTQYF
TGTGCCAGCAGCGGGACATCGATAGATACGCAGTATTTT
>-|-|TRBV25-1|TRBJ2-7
CASSYSGDSIYEQYF
TGTGCCAGCAGTTACTCGGGGGATTCTATCTACGAGCAGTACTTC
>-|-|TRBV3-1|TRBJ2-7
CASSQTPGQTYEQYF
TGTGCCAGCAGCCAAACCCCGGGACAAACCTACGAGCAGTACTTC
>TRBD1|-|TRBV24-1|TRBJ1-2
CATSDTTGTAPNYGYTF
TGTGCCACCAGTGACACGACCGGGACAGCCCCTAACTATGGCTACACCTTC
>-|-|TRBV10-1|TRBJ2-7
CASSGEYF
TGCGCCAGCAGTGGTGAGTACTTC